This entry lists 8 T cell receptor beta chains sequenced from one sample in a study of tumor-infiltrating lymphocytes in primary liver carcinoma. RNA and DNA were co-extracted from roughly 20-30 mg of unsorted bulk tissue. With a constant-region primer, TCR beta cDNA was made from 450 to 550 ng of total RNA. Three nested multiplex PCR rounds, a slightly modified ARM-PCR, produced the libraries for TCR beta. Forward primers for TRBV1-TRBV30 and a C-beta reverse primer served the first two PCR rounds, at about 9 cycles each. TCRdb analysed the multiplex PCR reads with MiXCR anew, one entry per CDR3 protein. The sample has approximately 120,000 distinct CDR3 sequences, 60% to 80% seen once. The source material was liver tumor tissue from sampling region 3. The subset is: tumor region T3, left-lateral pole. These receptors all stem from a woman aged 55-69 years with primary liver carcinoma and hepatitis B virus infection.

A remark on this clonotype: A much larger clone lies a single base off, so this may be a read error. V and J are TRBV12-3 or TRBV12-4 and TRBJ2-5, with 14 bases matching TRBD2. With V trimmed by 5 bases and J by 5 bases, 10 bases remained unmatched. CDR3 length: 17 amino acids. This chain's CDR3 is CASSPYGTSGRGETQYF. The CDR3 DNA is TGTGCCAGCAGTCCCTACGGGACTAGCGGGAGAGGGGAGACCCAGTACTTC.

This chain uses TRBV6-1 with TRBJ2-5, with D possibly being TRBD2 (7 bases). V lost 4 bases, J lost 5 bases, and 11 bases lay in between. The CDR3 extends over 13 amino acids. Germline CDR1 reads MNHNS; CDR2 reads SASEGT. The CDR3 here is CASSGGGWETQYF. The CDR3 DNA follows: TGTGCCAGCAGTGGCGGGGGCTGGGAGACCCAGTACTTC.

Turning to this clonotype: Just one base apart from a much larger clone, this may be a read error. The genes are TRBV5-1 and TRBJ2-1; D perhaps matches TRBD2 (6 bases). The CDR3 is 15 amino acids. Trimming cost V 3 bases and J 4 bases, with 14 bases left between them. Germline CDR1 is SGHRS and CDR2 is YFSETQ. CDR3 nucleotides: TGCGCCAGCAGCTCCACTAGCTTTATTTACAATGAGCAGTTCTTC. Amino acids: CASSSTSFIYNEQFF.

A note on this clonotype: At one end, the junction sequence differs from germline, possibly due to a read error. The J gene is TRBJ2-3, the V gene TRBV5-5, with D possibly TRBD1 on 5 matching bases. CDR1 and CDR2 (germline): SGHKS, YYEKEE (reference sequence). The CDR3 totals 16 residues. CDR3 sequence reads: CASSFAGQGYTVTQYF. The CDR3 nucleotides read TGTGCCAGCAGCTTTGCCGGGCAGGGCTACACAGTTACGCAGTATTTT.

CDR3 bases: TGCTGTGTTCCCTCTGACAGGGGAGGGCAAGAGACCCAGTACTTC. As protein: CCVPSDRGGQETQYF. The gene calls are TRBV29-1 and TRBJ2-5; tentative D call: TRBD1 (8 bases). The CDR3 sequence is 15 residues long. The germline V gene has CDR1 SQVTM and CDR2 ANQGSEA. Full variable domain (missing parts from reference TRBV29-1 and TRBJ2-5): SAVISQKPSRDICQRGTSLTIQCQVDSQVTMMFWYRQQPGQSLTLIATANQGSEATYESGFVIDKFPISRPNLTFSTLTVSNMSPEDSSIYLCCVPSDRGGQETQYFGPGTRLLVL.

This clonotype came up a few times. One end of the junction is discordant with germline, which a read error may explain. The rearrangement links TRBV28 to TRBJ2-5, with TRBD1 matching over 7 bases. The CDR3 loop spans 13 amino acids. Germline V lookup: CDR1 MDHEN, CDR2 SYDVKM. In nucleotides, the CDR3 is TGTGCCAGCGGTTTCGGGACAGTGGAGACCCAGTACTTC. Translation: CASGFGTVETQYF.

Points on this clonotype: The conserved final phenylalanine or tryptophan is absent from the CDR3, which likely points to a read error. It is unclear where the CDR3 begins or ends on the DNA, so no DNA is shown, and the CDR3 is as TCRdb lists it. CDR3 region: CASSKGLAGGKQYL. V usage is TRBV11-2 and J usage is TRBJ2-7; TRBD2, the table's D call, lacks a check against the DNA. The CDR3 comprises 14 residues, both ends counted. The germline CDR1 and CDR2 sequences are SGHAT and FQNNGV.

With regard to this clonotype: With a much larger clone just one base away, this may be a read error. V and J are TRBV6-6 and TRBJ2-7, with 7 nucleotides matching TRBD1. This CDR3 comprises 13 residues. V trimming: 10 bases; J trimming: 4 bases; junction bases outside the gene matches: 10. Germline V gene lookup returns CDR1 MNHNY and CDR2 SVGAGI (reference sequence). CDR3 DNA: TGTGCCAACACCCAGACAGGGAGATACGAGCAGTACTTC. Its translation: CANTQTGRYEQYF.